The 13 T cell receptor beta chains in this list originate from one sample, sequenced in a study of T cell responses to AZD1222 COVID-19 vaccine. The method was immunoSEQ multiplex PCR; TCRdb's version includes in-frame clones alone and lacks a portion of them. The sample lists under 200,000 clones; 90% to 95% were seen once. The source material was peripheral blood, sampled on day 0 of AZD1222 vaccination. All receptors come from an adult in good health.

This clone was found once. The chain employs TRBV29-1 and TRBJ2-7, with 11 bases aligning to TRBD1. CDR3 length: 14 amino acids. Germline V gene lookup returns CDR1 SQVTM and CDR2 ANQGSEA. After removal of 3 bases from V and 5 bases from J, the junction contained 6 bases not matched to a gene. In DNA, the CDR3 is TGCAGCGTTGACCCCGGACAGGGGGCTGACGAGCAGTACTTC. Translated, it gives CSVDPGQGADEQYF.

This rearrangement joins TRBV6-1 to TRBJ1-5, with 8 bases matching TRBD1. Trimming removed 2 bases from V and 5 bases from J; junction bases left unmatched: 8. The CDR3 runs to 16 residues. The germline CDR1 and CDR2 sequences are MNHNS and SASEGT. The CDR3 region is CASSEWLDRVDQPQHF. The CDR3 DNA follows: TGTGCCAGCAGTGAATGGTTGGACAGGGTGGATCAGCCCCAGCATTTT.

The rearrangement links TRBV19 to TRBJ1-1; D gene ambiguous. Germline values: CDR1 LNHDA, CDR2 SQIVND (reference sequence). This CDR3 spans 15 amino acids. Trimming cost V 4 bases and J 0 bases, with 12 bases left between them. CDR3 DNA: TGTGCCAGTAGTACGTTAGACATCATGAACACTGAAGCTTTCTTT. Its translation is CASSTLDIMNTEAFF.

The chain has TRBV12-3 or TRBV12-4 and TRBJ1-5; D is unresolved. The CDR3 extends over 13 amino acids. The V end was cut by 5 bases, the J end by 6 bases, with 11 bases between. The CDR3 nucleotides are TGTGCCAGCAGTGTAGAGGCCGGTCAGCCCCAGCATTTT. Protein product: CASSVEAGQPQHF.

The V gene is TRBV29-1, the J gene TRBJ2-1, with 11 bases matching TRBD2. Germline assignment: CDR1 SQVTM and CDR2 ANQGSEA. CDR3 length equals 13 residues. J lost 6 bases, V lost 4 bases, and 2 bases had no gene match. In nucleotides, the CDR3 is TGCAGCGTTGTAGCGGGAGGGCCCAATGAGCAGTTCTTC. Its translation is CSVVAGGPNEQFF.

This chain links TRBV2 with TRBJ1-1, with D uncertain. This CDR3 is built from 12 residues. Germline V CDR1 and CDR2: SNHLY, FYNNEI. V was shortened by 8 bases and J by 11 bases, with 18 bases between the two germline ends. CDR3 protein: CASGEGLTSAFF. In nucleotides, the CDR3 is TGTGCCAGCGGGGAGGGCCTAACCTCGGCTTTCTTT. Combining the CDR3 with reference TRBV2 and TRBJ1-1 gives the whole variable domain EPEVTQTPSHQVTQMGQEVILRCVPISNHLYFYWYRQILGQKVEFLVSFYNNEISEKSEIFDDQFSVERPDGSNFTLKIRSTKLEDSAMYFCASGEGLTSAFFGQGTRLTVV.

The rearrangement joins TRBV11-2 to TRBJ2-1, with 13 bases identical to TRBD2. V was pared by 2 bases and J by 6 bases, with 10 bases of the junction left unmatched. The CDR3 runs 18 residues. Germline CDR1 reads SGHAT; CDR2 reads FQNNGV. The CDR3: CASSLWTSGRVRGNEQFF. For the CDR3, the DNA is TGTGCCAGCAGCTTATGGACTAGCGGGAGAGTACGAGGCAATGAGCAGTTCTTC.

The CDR3 loop reads CASSLEGQLNSPLHF. The DNA for the CDR3 is TGTGCCAGCAGCTTGGAGGGACAGCTTAATTCACCCCTCCACTTT. The chain joins TRBV5-8 to TRBJ1-6; 7 bases are shared with TRBD1. Germline-derived CDR1 and CDR2 are SGHTS and YDEGEE. CDR3 length: 15 amino acids. With V trimmed by 0 bases and J by 6 bases, 3 bases remained unmatched.

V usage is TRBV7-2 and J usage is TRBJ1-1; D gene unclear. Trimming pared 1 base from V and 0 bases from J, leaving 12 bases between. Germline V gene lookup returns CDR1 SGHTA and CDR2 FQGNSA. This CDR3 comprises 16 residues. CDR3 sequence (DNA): TGTGCCAGCAGCTTAGATGGCCAGCTGATGAACACTGAAGCTTTCTTT. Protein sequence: CASSLDGQLMNTEAFF.

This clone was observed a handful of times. CDR3 DNA sequence: TGCGCCAGCAGCCAAACGACAGGGCCTAACTATGGCTACACCTTC. It codes for CASSQTTGPNYGYTF. The chain joins TRBV4-1 to TRBJ1-2; TRBD1 aligns across 7 bases. The CDR3 is made up of 15 amino acids. V lost 2 bases and J lost 0; bases outside the gene matches: 3. CDR1 is MGHRA, CDR2 YSYEKL, per germline.

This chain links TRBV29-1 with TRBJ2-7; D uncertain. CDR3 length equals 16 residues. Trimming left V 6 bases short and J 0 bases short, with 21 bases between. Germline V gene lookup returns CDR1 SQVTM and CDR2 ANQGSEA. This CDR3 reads CSVWSVMGFGSYEQYF. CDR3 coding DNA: TGCAGCGTGTGGTCGGTGATGGGGTTTGGCTCCTACGAGCAGTACTTC.

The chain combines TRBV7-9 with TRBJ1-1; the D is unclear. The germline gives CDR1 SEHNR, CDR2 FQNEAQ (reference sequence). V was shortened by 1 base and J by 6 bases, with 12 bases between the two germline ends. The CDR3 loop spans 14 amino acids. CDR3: CASSLGKGIPEAFF. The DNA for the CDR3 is TGTGCCAGCAGCTTAGGTAAAGGGATCCCTGAAGCTTTCTTT.

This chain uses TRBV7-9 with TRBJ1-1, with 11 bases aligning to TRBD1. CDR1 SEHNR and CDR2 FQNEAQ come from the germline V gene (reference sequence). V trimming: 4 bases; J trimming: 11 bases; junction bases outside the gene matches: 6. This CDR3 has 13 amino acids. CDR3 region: CASSSLDRGHAFF. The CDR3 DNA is TGTGCCAGCAGCTCCCTGGACAGGGGGCACGCTTTCTTT.